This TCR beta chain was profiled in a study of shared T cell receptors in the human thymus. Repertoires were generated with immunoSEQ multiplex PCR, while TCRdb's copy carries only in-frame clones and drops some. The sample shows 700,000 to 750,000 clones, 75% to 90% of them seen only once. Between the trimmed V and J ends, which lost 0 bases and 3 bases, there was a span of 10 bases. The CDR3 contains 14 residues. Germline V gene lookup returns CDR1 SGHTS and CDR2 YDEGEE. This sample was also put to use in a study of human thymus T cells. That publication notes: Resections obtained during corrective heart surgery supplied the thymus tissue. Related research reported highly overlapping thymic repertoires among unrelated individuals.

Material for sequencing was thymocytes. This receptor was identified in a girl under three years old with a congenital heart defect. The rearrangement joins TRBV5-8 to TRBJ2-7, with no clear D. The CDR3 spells CASSLETAGYEQYF. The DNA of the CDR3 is TGTGCCAGCAGCTTGGAGACGGCAGGCTACGAGCAGTACTTC.